The rows below give T cell receptor beta chains drawn from one sample of a study of blood T cell repertoires in COVID-19. Only in-frame clones appear in the TCRdb table, and some are missing; sequencing was by immunoSEQ multiplex PCR. Counted here are about 100,000 clones, about 87% occurring once; the ten biggest clones make up 3%. Sequencing input: peripheral blood. The receptors shown here come from a man in his fifties with active or convalescent COVID-19. Both conserved end residues are part of each CDR3. The D gene is left open where the match is weak. Expanded clones get a size class; other rows say once, few or many, or leave the size out.

>TRBJ2-5|13|NA|TRBV2|NA
TGTGCCAGCAGTCCGGACTGGAGGGAGACCCAGTACTTC
CASSPDWRETQYF
>TRBJ1-5|13|TRBD1|TRBV6-5|NA
TGTGCCAGCAGCACAGGGGGCAATCAGCCCCAGCATTTT
CASSTGGNQPQHF
>TRBJ1-1|13|NA|TRBV6-1|once
TGTGCCAGCAGTGAACAGGGAAACACTGAAGCTTTCTTT
CASSEQGNTEAFF
>TRBJ1-3|19|TRBD1|TRBV5-1|once
TGCGCCAGCAGTAAATGGGAATGGGACAGGGGGTACTCTGGAAACACCATATATTTT
CASSKWEWDRGYSGNTIYF
>TRBJ1-1|15|TRBD1|TRBV19|NA
TGTGCCAGTAGTCGCGACAGGGGGGACGGTGGTGAAGCTTTCTTT
CASSRDRGDGGEAFF
>TRBJ2-5|18|TRBD1|TRBV27|NA
TGTGCCAGCAGTTCGATCCTTTCCGGGACAGGGGGCGGCAAGACCCAGTACTTC
CASSSILSGTGGGKTQYF
>TRBJ1-1|16|NA|TRBV10-1|NA
TGCGCCAGCAGTGAGTCGGGAGCCGGGAAGAACACTGAAGCTTTCTTT
CASSESGAGKNTEAFF
>TRBJ2-2|14|TRBD1|TRBV10-3|NA
TGTGCCATCCAGGGGGTGGCGAACACCGGGGAGCTGTTTTTT
CAIQGVANTGELFF
>TRBJ2-7|15|TRBD1|TRBV5-1|NA
TGCGCCAGCAGCACGGGACAGGGGGGTTCCTACGAGCAGTACTTC
CASSTGQGGSYEQYF
>TRBJ2-7|20|TRBD2|TRBV27|NA
TGTGCCAGCAGTTTTAGAGCCCCGAGGAGTAGCGGGGGGGCGCCCTACGAGCAGTACTTC
CASSFRAPRSSGGAPYEQYF
>TRBJ2-2|13|NA|TRBV5-4|NA
TGTGCCAGCAGCTTGGCTCCTACTGGGGAGCTGTTTTTT
CASSLAPTGELFF
>TRBJ2-1|13|TRBD2|TRBV10-3|NA
TGTGCCTCCGGGGAGGGGCCCTACAATGAGCAGTTCTTC
CASGEGPYNEQFF
>TRBJ1-6|14|TRBD1|TRBV10-3|NA
TGTGCCATCCGGACAGGGGAAGATGGTTCACCCCTCCACTTT
CAIRTGEDGSPLHF
>TRBJ1-1|15|NA|TRBV7-9|NA
TGTGCCAGCAGCCGCTTGACAGTTATGAACACTGAAGCTTTCTTT
CASSRLTVMNTEAFF
>TRBJ2-3|15|TRBD2|TRBV6-2/TRBV6-3|NA
TGTGCCAGCAGTTATGGGGCTAGCGGGGCAGATACGCAGTATTTT
CASSYGASGADTQYF
>TRBJ2-5|16|TRBD2|TRBV7-2|NA
TGTGCCAGCAGCTTAGCTTCGCGGGGGGGCTTTGAGACCCAGTACTTC
CASSLASRGGFETQYF
>TRBJ2-3|13|TRBD2|TRBV25-1|NA
TGTGCCAGCGGCGGGGGGGCCTTAGGTACGCAGTATTTT
CASGGGALGTQYF
>TRBJ2-3|17|TRBD2|TRBV5-1|NA
TGCGCCAGCAGCTCCCGGCTAGCGGGGGGACCCACAGATACGCAGTATTTT
CASSSRLAGGPTDTQYF
>TRBJ2-2|13|NA|TRBV29-1|NA
TGCAGCGTTGAACGGCAGGGGCACGGGGAGCTGTTTTTT
CSVERQGHGELFF
>TRBJ2-7|13|TRBD1|TRBV18|NA
TGTGCCAGCTCACCCCTACCAGGGGGCGAGCAGTACTTC
CASSPLPGGEQYF
>TRBJ2-7|15|TRBD1|TRBV19|NA
TGTGCCAGTAGCCGGTCTCGGACAGGGTCCTACGAGCAGTACTTC
CASSRSRTGSYEQYF
>TRBJ1-1|11|NA|TRBV28|NA
TGTGCCAGTCGTACGGGGTACCAAGCTTTCTTT
CASRTGYQAFF
>TRBJ1-2|15|TRBD1|TRBV6-5|NA
TGTGCCAGCAGATCTACTTTCGACAGGGGAGACGGCTACACCTTC
CASRSTFDRGDGYTF
>TRBJ1-1|16|NA|TRBV5-5|NA
TGTGCCAGCAGCTTGGAGGCTCGGGGTACGAACACTGAAGCTTTCTTT
CASSLEARGTNTEAFF
>TRBJ2-3|14|TRBD2|TRBV7-2|NA
TGTGCCAGCAGCTTAGCAGCGGGGGCTGGGGCGCAGTATTTT
CASSLAAGAGAQYF
>TRBJ1-2|12|NA|TRBV30|NA
TGTGCCTGGACTAACAGGGATGGAGGCTACACCTTC
CAWTNRDGGYTF
>TRBJ2-2|15|NA|TRBV3-1/TRBV3-2|NA
TGTGCCAGTACCCCCCGAGGGTCGAACACCGGGGAGCTGTTTTTT
CASTPRGSNTGELFF
>TRBJ1-2|16|NA|TRBV21-1|NA
TGTGCCAGCAGCATCCTCGCGGGGACAGAATCATTTGGCTACACCTTC
CASSILAGTESFGYTF
>TRBJ1-5|13|NA|TRBV7-2|once
TGTGCCAGCAGCGAGGGCCGTACTCAGCCCCAGCATTTT
CASSEGRTQPQHF
>TRBJ2-5|11|NA|TRBV2|NA
TGTGCACGGACAGAAGAAGAGACCCAGTACTTC
CARTEEETQYF
>TRBJ2-7|13|NA|TRBV12-3/TRBV12-4|NA
TGTACCAGCACCTCGACAGGCTCCTACGAGCAGTACTTC
CTSTSTGSYEQYF
>TRBJ1-2|13|TRBD1|TRBV30|NA
TGTGCCTGGAGCCCCGGGACAGACTATGGCTACACCTTC
CAWSPGTDYGYTF
>TRBJ2-3|14|TRBD2|TRBV5-1|NA
TGCGCCAGCAGCTTGACGGGGGGGCGGGATACGCAGTATTTT
CASSLTGGRDTQYF
>TRBJ2-2|14|NA|TRBV20-1|once
TGCAGTGCTAGTATCGACTCGAACACCGGGGAGCTGTTTTTT
CSASIDSNTGELFF
>TRBJ2-5|12|NA|TRBV7-9|NA
TGTGCCAGCAGCTTCCGGGAAGAGACCCAGTACTTC
CASSFREETQYF
>TRBJ2-1|14|TRBD2|TRBV6-5|NA
TGTGCCAGCATCCTAGCGGGGGGATACAATGAGCAGTTCTTC
CASILAGGYNEQFF
>TRBJ2-1|15|TRBD2|TRBV14|NA
TGTGCCAGCAGCCCTATTGGACTAGGTGAAAATGAGCAGTTCTTC
CASSPIGLGENEQFF
>TRBJ1-1|15|TRBD1|TRBV5-8|once
TGTGCCAGCAGCTCGAGGGGACAGGGTAACACTGAAGCTTTCTTT
CASSSRGQGNTEAFF
>TRBJ2-5|17|TRBD1|TRBV15|NA
TGTGCCACCAGTAGAGGGGAGGACAGGGTGGGGCAAGAGACCCAGTACTTC
CATSRGEDRVGQETQYF
>TRBJ1-2|12|NA|TRBV12-3/TRBV12-4|once
TGTGCCAGCACACTGAGGGAACGGGGCTACACCTTC
CASTLRERGYTF
>TRBJ2-3|16|NA|TRBV24-1|NA
TGTGCCACCAGTGATCCAGGGGAAGGTGCCACAGATACGCAGTATTTT
CATSDPGEGATDTQYF
>TRBJ1-4|17|NA|TRBV4-1|NA
TGCGCCAGCAGCCAAGATTGGGAGGGCGCAACTAATGAAAAACTGTTTTTT
CASSQDWEGATNEKLFF
>TRBJ2-6|15|NA|TRBV27|NA
TGTGCCAGCAGTTTAATGGCAGGTGGGGCCAACGTCCTGACTTTC
CASSLMAGGANVLTF
>TRBJ2-2|15|TRBD1|TRBV27|once
TGTGCCAGCAGTTTTAGATGGGACAGGGCCGGGGAGCTGTTTTTT
CASSFRWDRAGELFF
>TRBJ1-1|18|NA|TRBV5-8|NA
TGTGCCAGCAGCTACAGGACAGAGTACTCGCAGATGAACACTGAAGCTTTCTTT
CASSYRTEYSQMNTEAFF
>TRBJ1-2|16|TRBD1|TRBV6-1|once
TGTGCCAGCAGTGAACCCCGGACAGGGGGAGGATATGGCTACACCTTC
CASSEPRTGGGYGYTF
>TRBJ2-3|17|TRBD2|TRBV27|NA
TGTGCCAGCAGCCCAGCCCCCCCTAGCGGGGCGCCTCGCGGGCAGTATTTT
CASSPAPPSGAPRGQYF
>TRBJ2-7|11|NA|TRBV30|NA
TGTGCCTGGGGTCTCTCCTACGAGCAGTACTTC
CAWGLSYEQYF
>TRBJ1-1|15|NA|TRBV4-3|NA
TGCGCCAGCAGCCAACAACAGGGTACAAACACTGAAGCTTTCTTT
CASSQQQGTNTEAFF
>TRBJ2-5|14|NA|TRBV9|NA
TGTGCCAGCAGCGTAGGTGGCTCCGGAGGGACCCAGTACTTC
CASSVGGSGGTQYF
>TRBJ2-3|16|NA|TRBV4-3|NA
TGCGCCAGCAGCAAACGACCGGGAATTCTCACAGATACGCAGTATTTT
CASSKRPGILTDTQYF
>TRBJ2-5|18|TRBD2|TRBV5-4|NA
TGTGCCAGCAGCTTGGATTCGACTAGCGGGGGCCGCCAAGAGACCCAGTACTTC
CASSLDSTSGGRQETQYF
>TRBJ1-1|15|NA|TRBV10-2|NA
TGCGCCAGCAGACCATTGGACACCATGAACACTGAAGCTTTCTTT
CASRPLDTMNTEAFF
>TRBJ2-5|14|NA|TRBV7-2|NA
TGTGCCAGCAGCTTAGATCTAGATATGAAGACCCAGTACTTC
CASSLDLDMKTQYF
>TRBJ1-2|13|NA|TRBV2|NA
TGTGCCAGCAGTGCGGGGGAGGACTATGGCTACACCTTC
CASSAGEDYGYTF
>TRBJ2-3|14|TRBD2|TRBV30|NA
TGTGCCCGCTGGAGCGGGGGGCTTACAGATACGCAGTATTTT
CARWSGGLTDTQYF
>TRBJ1-5|15|TRBD1|TRBV23-1|NA
TGCGCCAGCAGCCCCGGGACAGGGGGCCGTCAGCCCCAGCATTTT
CASSPGTGGRQPQHF
>TRBJ1-2|13|TRBD1|TRBV12-3/TRBV12-4|NA
TGTGCCAGCAGTCCTCTGGGACAGACTGGCTACACCTTC
CASSPLGQTGYTF
>TRBJ2-5|16|TRBD2|TRBV6-5|NA
TGTGCCAGCAGTTCCGGACTAGCGGGGGTTCAAGAGACCCAGTACTTC
CASSSGLAGVQETQYF
>TRBJ1-4|17|TRBD1|TRBV5-5|NA
TGTGCCAGCAGCGGCGAGACAGGGGAGAGCATAGGTGAAAAACTGTTTTTT
CASSGETGESIGEKLFF